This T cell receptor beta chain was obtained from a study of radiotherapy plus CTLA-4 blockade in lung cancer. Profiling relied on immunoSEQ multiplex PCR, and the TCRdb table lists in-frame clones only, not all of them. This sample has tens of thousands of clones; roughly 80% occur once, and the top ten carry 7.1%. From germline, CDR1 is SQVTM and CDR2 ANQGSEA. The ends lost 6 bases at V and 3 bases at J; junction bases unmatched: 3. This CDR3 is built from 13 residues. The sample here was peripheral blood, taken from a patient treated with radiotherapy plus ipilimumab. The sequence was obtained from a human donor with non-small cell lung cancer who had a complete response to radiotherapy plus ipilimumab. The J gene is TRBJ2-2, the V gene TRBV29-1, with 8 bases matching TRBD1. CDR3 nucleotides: TGCAGCGTACGACAGGGGTACACCGGGGAGCTGTTTTTT. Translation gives CSVRQGYTGELFF.